This passage covers 10 T cell receptor beta chains from one sample sequenced in a study of cytomegalovirus exposure and HLA in healthy donors. The table came from immunoSEQ multiplex PCR; TCRdb's copy has only in-frame clones and leaves some out. Of roughly 100,000 clones listed, about 85% were seen once; the top ten hold about 4%. The sequencing input was PBMCs. The receptors shown here come from a woman between 18 and 29 years old in good health and CMV-seropositive.

The V call is TRBV6-5, the J call TRBJ1-1; 11 bases map to TRBD1. The germline V gene has CDR1 MNHEY and CDR2 SVGAGI. The CDR3 is 15 amino acids. V trimming: 7 bases; J trimming: 5 bases; junction bases outside the gene matches: 9. CDR3: CASTPLDRGRTEAFF. The CDR3 DNA reads TGTGCCAGCACCCCCTTGGACAGGGGGCGTACTGAAGCTTTCTTT.

This clone was detected once. The chain uses TRBV27 and TRBJ1-6; TRBD1 is a possible D gene (5 bases). Germline-derived CDR1 and CDR2 are MNHEY and SMNVEV (reference sequence). The V end was cut by 5 bases, the J end by 0 bases, with 20 bases between. This CDR3 region has 19 residues. In DNA, the CDR3 is TGTGCCAGCAGTCCAGCGGGGGTAGGTGGACTCTCCTATAATTCACCCCTCCACTTT. It encodes CASSPAGVGGLSYNSPLHF.

The rearrangement joins TRBV18 to TRBJ2-1; TRBD1 is a possible D gene (5 bases). This CDR3 comprises 15 residues. Trimming took 6 bases from V and 4 from J, leaving 16 bases between them. Germline-derived CDR1 and CDR2 are KGHSH and LQKENI. This CDR3 is CASSPPYRFYNEQFF. The CDR3 bases are TGTGCCAGCTCCCCCCCTTACAGGTTTTACAATGAGCAGTTCTTC.

This sequence joins TRBV5-4 and TRBJ2-6; 10 bases are a match to TRBD2. The CDR3 extends over 20 amino acids. With 3 bases clipped from V and 1 base from J, the junction kept 13 bases outside the gene matches. Germline values: CDR1 SGHNT, CDR2 YYREEE (reference sequence). The CDR3: CASSSPLSGRSGSGANVLTF. DNA of the CDR3: TGTGCCAGCAGCTCCCCCCTTAGCGGGAGGAGTGGGTCTGGGGCCAACGTCCTGACTTTC.

The chain couples TRBV7-6 to TRBJ1-3; no clear D. The germline V and J ends were trimmed by 0 bases and 0 bases, with 6 bases remaining between them. Germline CDR1 reads SGHVS; CDR2 reads FNYEAQ. The CDR3 has 15 residues. CDR3: CASSLARGSGNTIYF. CDR3 nucleotide sequence: TGTGCCAGCAGCTTAGCGCGGGGCTCTGGAAACACCATATATTTT. Based on the CDR3 plus reference TRBV7-6 and TRBJ1-3, the full variable domain is GAGVSQSPRYKVTKRGQDVALRCDPISGHVSLYWYRQALGQGPEFLTYFNYEAQQDKSGLPNDRFSAERPEGSISTLTIQRTEQRDSAMYRCASSLARGSGNTIYFGEGSWLTVV.

This chain uses TRBV27 with TRBJ2-1; no clear D. Trimming took 4 bases from V and 0 from J, leaving 10 bases between them. This CDR3 spans 15 amino acids. The germline V gene encodes CDR1 MNHEY and CDR2 SMNVEV (reference sequence). The CDR3 bases are TGTGCCAGCAGTTCTCGAAGCCCCTCCTACAATGAGCAGTTCTTC. It yields the protein CASSSRSPSYNEQFF.

This clone was recorded only once. The gene calls are TRBV5-8 and TRBJ1-2, with a possible D match to TRBD1 (5 bases). The CDR3 length is 15 residues. The V end was cut by 1 base, the J end by 8 bases, with 18 bases between. Germline CDR1 SGHTS, CDR2 YDEGEE. CDR3 bases: TGTGCCAGCAGCTTGCAGGGACTGCGGCCTGGAGGCTACACCTTC. Translating gives CASSLQGLRPGGYTF.

This clone was seen a few times. The chain joins TRBV7-9 to TRBJ1-6; D remains ambiguous. Trimming shortened V by 5 bases and J by 1 base, and 6 bases separated the two germline ends. The V gene's germline CDR1 is SEHNR and CDR2 FQNEAQ (reference sequence). The CDR3 contains 14 residues. The CDR3 coding sequence is TGTGCCAGCAGCATCTCGTCCTATAATTCACCCCTCCACTTT. Amino acids: CASSISSYNSPLHF.

V gene TRBV5-6 combines with J gene TRBJ1-4; D may be TRBD1 (6 bases). Deletions cut 0 bases from V and 7 bases from J, with 13 bases between. Per germline, CDR1 SGHDT and CDR2 YYEEEE. There are 15 residues in the CDR3. Here the CDR3 reads CASSLAYRVGEKLFF. CDR3 DNA: TGTGCCAGCAGCTTGGCCTACAGGGTGGGTGAAAAACTGTTTTTT.

This clone has a single count. J is TRBJ2-5 and V is TRBV5-1; D may be TRBD1 (6 bases). Germline V gives CDR1 SGHRS, CDR2 YFSETQ. There are 15 residues in the CDR3. With 4 bases removed from V and 2 bases from J, the gap between germline ends came to 15 bases. CDR3 in amino acids: CASSRTAPNQETQYF. CDR3 in DNA: TGCGCCAGCAGCCGGACAGCTCCAAATCAAGAGACCCAGTACTTC.